This T cell receptor (beta chain) was sequenced during a study of spatial heterogeneity in lung cancer. Specified time point: sample taken at primary tumor resection. Whole RNA came from tumor, nontumor lung or frozen PBMC and was sequenced without being sorted. The approximately 77 donors had untreated early-stage non-small cell lung cancer. This clonotype appeared a single time. Its antigen is not identified. Just one base apart from a much larger clone, this may be a read error. Study-wide points: Expanded tumor TCRs that were ubiquitous appeared in blood more at resection than follow-up.

TCRdb re-called the 5' RACE reads with MiXCR, one entry per CDR3 protein. The sample lists some 28,000 distinct CDR3 sequences, around 9.2% occurring once. Specimen: PBMCs, collected at surgery. This clonotype originated in a female donor with early-stage non-small cell lung cancer.

The CDR3 region is CASSLNQPFAEAFF. CDR3 DNA sequence: TGTGCCAGCAGTTTAAACCAACCTTTTGCTGAAGCTTTCTTT. V and J are TRBV27 and TRBJ1-1; D uncertain. Germline CDR1 and CDR2: MNHEY and SMNVEV (reference sequence). The CDR3 runs to 14 residues. V dropped 2 bases and J dropped 6 bases, with 13 bases sitting between them.